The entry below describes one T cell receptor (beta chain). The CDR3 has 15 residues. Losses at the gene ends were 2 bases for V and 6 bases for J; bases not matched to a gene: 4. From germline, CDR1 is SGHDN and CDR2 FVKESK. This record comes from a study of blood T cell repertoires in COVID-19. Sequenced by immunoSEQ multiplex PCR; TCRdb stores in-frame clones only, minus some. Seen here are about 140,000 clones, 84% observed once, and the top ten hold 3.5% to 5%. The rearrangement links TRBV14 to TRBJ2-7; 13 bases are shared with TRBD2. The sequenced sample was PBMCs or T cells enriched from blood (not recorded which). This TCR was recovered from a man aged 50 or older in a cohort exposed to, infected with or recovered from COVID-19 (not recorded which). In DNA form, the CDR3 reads TGTGCCAGCAGCCAAACTAGCGGGAGGGCCCCCGAGCAGTACTTC. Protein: CASSQTSGRAPEQYF.